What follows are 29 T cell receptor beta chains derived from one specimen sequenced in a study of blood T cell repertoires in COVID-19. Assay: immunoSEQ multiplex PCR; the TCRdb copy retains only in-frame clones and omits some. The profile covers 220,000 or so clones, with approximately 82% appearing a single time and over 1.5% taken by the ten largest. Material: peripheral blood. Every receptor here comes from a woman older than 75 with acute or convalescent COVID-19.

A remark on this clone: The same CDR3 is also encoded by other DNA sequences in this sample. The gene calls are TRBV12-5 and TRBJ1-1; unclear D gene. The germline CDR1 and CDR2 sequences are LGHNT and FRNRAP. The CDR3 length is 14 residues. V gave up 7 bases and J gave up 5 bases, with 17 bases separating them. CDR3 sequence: CASALGGRGTEAFF. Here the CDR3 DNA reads TGTGCTAGTGCCCTGGGCGGGCGAGGGACTGAAGCTTTCTTT.

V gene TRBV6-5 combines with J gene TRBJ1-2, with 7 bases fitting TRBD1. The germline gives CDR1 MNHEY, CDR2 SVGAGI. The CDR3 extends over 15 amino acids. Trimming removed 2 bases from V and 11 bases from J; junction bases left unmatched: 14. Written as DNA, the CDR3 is TGTGCCAGCAGTTACAGGGGGCGCAACCCCAGGGGGTACACCTTC. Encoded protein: CASSYRGRNPRGYTF.

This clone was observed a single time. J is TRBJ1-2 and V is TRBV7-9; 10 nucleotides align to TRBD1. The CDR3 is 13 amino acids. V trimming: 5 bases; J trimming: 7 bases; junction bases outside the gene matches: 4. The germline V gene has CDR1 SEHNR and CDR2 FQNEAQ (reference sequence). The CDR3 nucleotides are TGTGCCAGCAGCAAAGGGACAGGGGCTGGCTACACCTTC. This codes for CASSKGTGAGYTF. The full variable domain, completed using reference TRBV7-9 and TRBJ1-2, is DTGVSQNPRHKITKRGQNVTFRCDPISEHNRLYWYRQTLGQGPEFLTYFQNEAQLEKSRLLSDRFSAERPKGSFSTLEIQRTEQGDSAMYLCASSKGTGAGYTFGSGTRLTVV.

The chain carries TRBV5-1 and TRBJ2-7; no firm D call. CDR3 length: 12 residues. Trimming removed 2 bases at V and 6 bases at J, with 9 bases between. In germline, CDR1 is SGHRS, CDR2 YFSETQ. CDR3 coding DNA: TGCGCCAGCAGCTTATCCGGCGGCGAGCAGTACTTC. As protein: CASSLSGGEQYF.

The CDR3 region is CAISESGTQMGSGGNEQFF. The CDR3, as DNA: TGTGCCATCAGTGAGTCAGGGACCCAAATGGGTAGCGGCGGGAATGAGCAGTTCTTC. The rearrangement links TRBV10-3 to TRBJ2-1; D possibly corresponds to TRBD2 (6 bases). The CDR3 runs 19 residues. Germline V gene lookup returns CDR1 ENHRY and CDR2 SYGVKD. Deletions cut 0 bases from V and 7 bases from J, with 25 bases between.

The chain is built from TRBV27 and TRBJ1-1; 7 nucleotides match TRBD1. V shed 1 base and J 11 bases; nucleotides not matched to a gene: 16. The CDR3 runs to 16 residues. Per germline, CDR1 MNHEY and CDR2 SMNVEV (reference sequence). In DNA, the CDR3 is TGTGCCAGCAGTTTATTCCCCCGACAGGGCGGGGATCGGGCTTTCTTT. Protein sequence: CASSLFPRQGGDRAFF.

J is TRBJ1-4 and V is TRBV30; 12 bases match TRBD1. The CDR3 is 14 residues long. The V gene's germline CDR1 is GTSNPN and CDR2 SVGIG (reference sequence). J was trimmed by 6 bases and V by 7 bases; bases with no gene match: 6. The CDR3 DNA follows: TGTGCCTCAAGGGACAGGGGGCTGTATGAAAAACTGTTTTTT. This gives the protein CASRDRGLYEKLFF.

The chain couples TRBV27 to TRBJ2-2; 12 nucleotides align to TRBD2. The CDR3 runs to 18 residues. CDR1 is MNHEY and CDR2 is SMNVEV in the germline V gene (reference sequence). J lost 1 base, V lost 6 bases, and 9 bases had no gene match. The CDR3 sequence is CASRPDTSGGRNTGELFF. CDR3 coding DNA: TGTGCCAGCAGGCCCGACACTAGCGGGGGGCGGAACACCGGGGAGCTGTTTTTT.

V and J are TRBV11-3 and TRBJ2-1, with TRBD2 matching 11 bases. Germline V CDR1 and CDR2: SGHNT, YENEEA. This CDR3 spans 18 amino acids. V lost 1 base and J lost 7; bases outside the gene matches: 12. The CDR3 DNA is TGTGCCAGCAGCTTAGGCGCGATAGCGGGAGGGTCGATAAATGAGCAGTTCTTC. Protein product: CASSLGAIAGGSINEQFF.

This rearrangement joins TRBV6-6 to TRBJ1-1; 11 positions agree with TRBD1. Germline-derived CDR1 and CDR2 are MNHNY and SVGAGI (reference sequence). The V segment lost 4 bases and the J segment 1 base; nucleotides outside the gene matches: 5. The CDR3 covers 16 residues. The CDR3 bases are TGTGCCAGCAGTTCTCCGGGACAGGGGGAGAACACTGAAGCTTTCTTT. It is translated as CASSSPGQGENTEAFF.

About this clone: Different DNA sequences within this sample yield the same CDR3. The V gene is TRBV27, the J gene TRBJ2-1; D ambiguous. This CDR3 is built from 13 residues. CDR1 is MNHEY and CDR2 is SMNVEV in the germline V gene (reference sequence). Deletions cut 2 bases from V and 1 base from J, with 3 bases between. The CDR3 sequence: CASSLRSYNEQFF. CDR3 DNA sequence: TGTGCCAGCAGTTTACGGTCCTACAATGAGCAGTTCTTC.

CDR3: CASSLVLPGAVGDTQYF. CDR3 nucleotides: TGTGCCAGCAGCTTAGTCTTACCAGGGGCGGTAGGAGATACGCAGTATTTT. The chain couples TRBV7-2 to TRBJ2-3, with a possible D match to TRBD1 (6 bases). There are 17 residues in the CDR3. Between the trimmed V and J ends, which lost 1 base and 5 bases, there was a span of 19 bases. CDR1 is SGHTA, CDR2 FQGNSA, per germline.

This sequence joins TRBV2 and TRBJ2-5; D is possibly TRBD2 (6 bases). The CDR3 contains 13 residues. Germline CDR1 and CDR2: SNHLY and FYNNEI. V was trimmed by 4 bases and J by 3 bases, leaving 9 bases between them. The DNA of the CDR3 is TGTGCCAGCAGTGGGGACTTAAAAGAGACCCAGTACTTC. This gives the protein CASSGDLKETQYF.

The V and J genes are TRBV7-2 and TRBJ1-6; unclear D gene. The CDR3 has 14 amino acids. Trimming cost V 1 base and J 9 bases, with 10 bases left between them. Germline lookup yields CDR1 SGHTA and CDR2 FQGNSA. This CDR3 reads CASSLEAAGSPLHF. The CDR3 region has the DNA TGTGCCAGCAGCTTAGAGGCCGCGGGTTCACCCCTCCACTTT.

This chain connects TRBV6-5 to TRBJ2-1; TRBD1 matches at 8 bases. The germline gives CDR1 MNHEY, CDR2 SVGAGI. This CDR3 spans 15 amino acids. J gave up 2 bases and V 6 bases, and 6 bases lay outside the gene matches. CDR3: CASRQDRAAYNEQFF. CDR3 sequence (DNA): TGTGCCAGCAGACAGGACAGGGCCGCCTACAATGAGCAGTTCTTC.

The CDR3 protein is CASSQDLGRAGYTF. CDR3 bases: TGTGCCAGCAGCCAAGATTTAGGCAGGGCTGGCTACACCTTC. The chain recombines TRBV4-2 with TRBJ1-2; TRBD1 is a possible D gene (5 bases). CDR3 size: 14 residues. V lost 0 bases and J 7 bases, leaving 12 bases between the germline ends. CDR1 is LGHNA, CDR2 YNFKEQ, per germline.

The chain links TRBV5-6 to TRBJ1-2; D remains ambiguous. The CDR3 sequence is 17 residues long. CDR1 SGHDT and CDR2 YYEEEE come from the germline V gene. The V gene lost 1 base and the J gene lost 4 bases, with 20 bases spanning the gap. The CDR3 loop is CASSLISASRLGYGYTF. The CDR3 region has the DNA TGTGCCAGCAGCTTGATTAGCGCTTCCCGTCTCGGCTATGGCTACACCTTC.

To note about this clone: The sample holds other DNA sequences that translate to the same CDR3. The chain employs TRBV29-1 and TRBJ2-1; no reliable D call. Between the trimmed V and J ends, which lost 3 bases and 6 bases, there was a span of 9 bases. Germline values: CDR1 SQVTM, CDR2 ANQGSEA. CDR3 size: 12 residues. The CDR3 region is CSVDRQGNEQFF. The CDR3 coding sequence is TGCAGCGTTGACCGACAAGGCAATGAGCAGTTCTTC.

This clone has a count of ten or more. The CDR3 bases are TGCAGCGACTCAGGGAACTATGGCTACACCTTC. It encodes CSDSGNYGYTF. V usage is TRBV29-1 and J usage is TRBJ1-2; tentative D call: TRBD1 (5 bases). This CDR3 is 11 amino acids long. Trimming cost V 7 bases and J 2 bases, with 8 bases left between them. Germline CDR1 and CDR2: SQVTM and ANQGSEA. The variable domain in full, with the rest retrieved from reference TRBV29-1 and TRBJ1-2, is SAVISQKPSRDICQRGTSLTIQCQVDSQVTMMFWYRQQPGQSLTLIATANQGSEATYESGFVIDKFPISRPNLTFSTLTVSNMSPEDSSIYLCSDSGNYGYTFGSGTRLTVV.

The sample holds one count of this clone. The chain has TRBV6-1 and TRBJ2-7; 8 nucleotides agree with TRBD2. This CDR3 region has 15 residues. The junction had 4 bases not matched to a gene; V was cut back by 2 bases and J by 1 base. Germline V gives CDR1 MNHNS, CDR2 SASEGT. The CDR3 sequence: CASSELAGGSYEQYF. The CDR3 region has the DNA TGTGCCAGCAGTGAACTAGCGGGCGGATCCTACGAGCAGTACTTC.

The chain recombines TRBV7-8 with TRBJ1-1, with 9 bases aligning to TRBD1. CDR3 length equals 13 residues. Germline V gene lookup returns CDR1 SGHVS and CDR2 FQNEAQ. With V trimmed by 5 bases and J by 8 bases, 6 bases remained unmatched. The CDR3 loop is CASSQTGGREAFF. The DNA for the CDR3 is TGTGCCAGCAGCCAAACAGGGGGCCGGGAAGCTTTCTTT.

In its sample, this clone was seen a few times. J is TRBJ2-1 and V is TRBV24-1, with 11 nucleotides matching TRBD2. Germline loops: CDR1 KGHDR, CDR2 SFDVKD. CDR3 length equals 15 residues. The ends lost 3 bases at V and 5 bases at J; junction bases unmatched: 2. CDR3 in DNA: TGTGCCACCAGTGATCCGGGACTAGCGGACAATGAGCAGTTCTTC. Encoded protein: CATSDPGLADNEQFF.

The CDR3 sequence is CAIRADRTGANEKLFF. The CDR3 DNA sequence: TGTGCCATCAGGGCTGACCGAACGGGGGCTAATGAAAAACTGTTTTTT. The chain links TRBV10-3 to TRBJ1-4, with a tentative D call TRBD1 (5 bases). Germline V CDR1 and CDR2: ENHRY, SYGVKD. V gave up 6 bases and J gave up 3 bases, with 17 bases separating them. The CDR3 sequence is 16 residues long.

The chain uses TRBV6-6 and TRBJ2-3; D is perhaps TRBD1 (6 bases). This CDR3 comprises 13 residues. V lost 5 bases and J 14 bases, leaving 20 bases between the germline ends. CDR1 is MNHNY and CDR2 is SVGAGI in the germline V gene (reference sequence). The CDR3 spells CASSLQTGTARYF. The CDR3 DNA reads TGTGCCAGCAGTCTACAGACAGGAACCGCCCGGTATTTT.

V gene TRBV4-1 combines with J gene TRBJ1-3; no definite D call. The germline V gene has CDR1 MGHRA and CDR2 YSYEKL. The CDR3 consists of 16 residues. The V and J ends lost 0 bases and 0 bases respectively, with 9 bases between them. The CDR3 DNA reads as TGCGCCAGCAGCCAAGACACAGCCCTCTCTGGAAACACCATATATTTT. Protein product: CASSQDTALSGNTIYF.

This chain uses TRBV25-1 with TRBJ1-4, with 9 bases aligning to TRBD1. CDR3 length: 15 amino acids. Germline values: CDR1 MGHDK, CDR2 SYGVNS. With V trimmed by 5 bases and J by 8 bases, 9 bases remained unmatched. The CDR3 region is CASSKPGTGREKLFF. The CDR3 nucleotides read TGTGCCAGCAGTAAGCCCGGGACAGGGAGAGAAAAACTGTTTTTT.

CDR3 loop: CASSAGGRAEQYF. The CDR3 coding sequence is TGTGCCAGCAGTGCCGGGGGGAGGGCAGAGCAGTACTTC. The chain employs TRBV5-6 and TRBJ2-7, with 7 bases lining up with TRBD2. The CDR3 runs to 13 residues. With 5 bases clipped from V and 7 bases from J, the junction kept 9 bases outside the gene matches. Germline-derived CDR1 and CDR2 are SGHDT and YYEEEE.

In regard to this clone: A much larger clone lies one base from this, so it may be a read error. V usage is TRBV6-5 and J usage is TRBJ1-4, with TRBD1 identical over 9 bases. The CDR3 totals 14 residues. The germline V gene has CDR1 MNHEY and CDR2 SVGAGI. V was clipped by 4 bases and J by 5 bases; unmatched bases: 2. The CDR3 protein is CASSSGTGNEKLFF. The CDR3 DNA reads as TGTGCCAGCAGTTCCGGGACAGGGAATGAAAAACTGTTTTTT.

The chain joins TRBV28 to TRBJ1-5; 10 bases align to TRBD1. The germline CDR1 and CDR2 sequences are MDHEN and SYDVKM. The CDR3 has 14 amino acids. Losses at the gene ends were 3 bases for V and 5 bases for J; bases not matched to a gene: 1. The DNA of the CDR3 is TGTGCCAGCAGTTTGGGACAGGGGTATCAGCCCCAGCATTTT. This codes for CASSLGQGYQPQHF.